What follows are 2 T cell receptor beta chains derived from one specimen sequenced in a study of response to subunit inactivated influenza vaccine (dated by TCRdb to between 2018 and 2020). To prepare the library, RT-PCR was applied. Sequencing used an Illumina HiSeq 2500. Starting from the raw public reads, TCRdb applied fastp trimming at Q25, assembled clones with MiXCR and retained in-frame beta chains. Each entry is one CDR3 protein sequence, shown with its most common DNA and genes. Across this sample there are roughly 790,000 distinct CDR3 sequences, with around 21% seen only once. The top ten clones comprise more than 8.5% of the sample. This specimen consisted of PBMCs from blood, obtained 4 to 6 days after vaccination. The origin of the receptors is a man over 45 who received an inactivated influenza vaccine. Donor details come from another sample of the same person, matched by shared clones.

CDR3 residues: CATSDGRGYTF. CDR3 in DNA: TGTGCCACCAGTGATGGCCGTGGCTACACCTTC. The chain recombines TRBV24-1 with TRBJ1-2; no reliable D call. V was trimmed by 3 bases and J by 7 bases, leaving 5 bases between them. The germline CDR1 and CDR2 sequences are KGHDR and SFDVKD. The CDR3 is 11 residues long.

This clonotype turned up a few times. The J gene is TRBJ2-4, the V gene TRBV7-9; the match to TRBD2 covers 11 bases. From germline, CDR1 is SEHNR and CDR2 FQNEAQ (reference sequence). The length of the CDR3 is 14 residues. V gave up 5 bases and J gave up 9 bases; unmatched junction bases: 6. The CDR3 region is CASSPSGGFPIQYF. The DNA for the CDR3 is TGTGCCAGCAGCCCTAGCGGGGGGTTTCCCATTCAGTACTTC.